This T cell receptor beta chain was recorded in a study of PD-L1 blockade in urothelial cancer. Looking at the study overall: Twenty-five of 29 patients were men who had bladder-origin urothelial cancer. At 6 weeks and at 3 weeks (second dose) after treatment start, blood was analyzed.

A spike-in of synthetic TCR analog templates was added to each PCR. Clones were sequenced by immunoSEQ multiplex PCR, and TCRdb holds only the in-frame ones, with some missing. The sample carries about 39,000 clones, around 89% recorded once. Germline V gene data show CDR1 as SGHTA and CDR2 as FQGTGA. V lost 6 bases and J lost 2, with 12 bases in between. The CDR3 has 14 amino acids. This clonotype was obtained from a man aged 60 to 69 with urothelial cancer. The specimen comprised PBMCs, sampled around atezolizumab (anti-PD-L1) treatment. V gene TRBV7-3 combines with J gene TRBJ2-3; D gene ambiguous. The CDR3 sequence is CASSSKQATDTQYF. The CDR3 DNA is TGTGCCAGCAGTTCCAAGCAGGCCACAGATACGCAGTATTTT.